These T cell receptor beta chains were read from a single sample in a study of beta chain features in type 1 diabetes. The protocol was immunoSEQ multiplex PCR, while the TCRdb copy is restricted to in-frame clones and leaves out a portion. The top ten clones hold 1% to 1.5% of a sample with about 200,000 clones, roughly a tenth of them seen once. The sample consisted of central memory CD4+ T cells from blood. The receptors stem from a man between 18 and 29 years old in good health. Each CDR3 is given with its conserved first and last residue. Fields, in order: V gene, D gene, clone size, J gene, CDR3 DNA, CDR3 protein. The D gene is left open where the match is weak. Rows give clone size only sometimes, using once, few, many, or a class for an expanded clone.

>TRBV5-4|.|few|TRBJ2-1
TGTGCCAGCACCGAGGAGGCCTTCTACAATGAGCAGTTCTTC
CASTEEAFYNEQFF
>TRBV7-9|TRBD2|.|TRBJ2-3
TGTGCCAGCAGCTTAGCTAGCGGGAGGGCCCCAGATACGCAGTATTTT
CASSLASGRAPDTQYF
>TRBV9|.|once|TRBJ2-5
TGTGCCAGCAGCGGAGTCGTCGAGACAGGTATAGGGCGTGGAGAGACCCAGTACTTC
CASSGVVETGIGRGETQYF
>TRBV5-6|.|few|TRBJ2-7
TGTGCCAGCAGCTTGAGGCATGGGGACTACGAGCAGTACTTC
CASSLRHGDYEQYF
>TRBV10-3|.|many|TRBJ2-3
TGTGCCATCTCTCCTAGCACAGATACGCAGTATTTT
CAISPSTDTQYF
>TRBV20-1|.|many|TRBJ1-1
TGCAGTGCTGATGACAACACTGAAGCTTTCTTT
CSADDNTEAFF
>TRBV5-6|.|.|TRBJ2-7
TGTGCCAGCAGCTTGGCGGGTCCCGAGCAGTACTTC
CASSLAGPEQYF
>TRBV5-4|TRBD2|.|TRBJ2-2
TGTGCCAGCAGCCAGACTAGCGAGAACACCGGGGAGCTGTTTTTT
CASSQTSENTGELFF
>TRBV7-3|.|few|TRBJ2-5
TGTGCCAGCAGCCCGACAGTACAAGAGACCCAGTACTTC
CASSPTVQETQYF
>TRBV7-2|.|.|TRBJ2-5
TGTGCCAGCAGCCTCACTACGGCAGAGACCCAGTACTTC
CASSLTTAETQYF
>TRBV29-1|TRBD1|few|TRBJ2-7
TGCAGCGCACTCTCACAGGGGGCGAACTACGAGCAGTACTTC
CSALSQGANYEQYF
>TRBV25-1|TRBD1|.|TRBJ2-7
TGTGCCAGCACCGGGCGCCGGGACAGAGGCCCCTACGAGCAGTACTTC
CASTGRRDRGPYEQYF
>TRBV21-1|.|few|TRBJ1-1
TGTGCCATCCGTTCCGGGAACACTGAAGCTTTCTTT
CAIRSGNTEAFF
>TRBV19|.|few|TRBJ2-1
TGTGCCAGTAGGTACAGGGGAGGGCCTGTCGATGAGCAGTTCTTC
CASRYRGGPVDEQFF
>TRBV9|TRBD1|.|TRBJ2-3
TGTGCCAGCAGCGAAAGGACAGGGGACTTCACAGATACGCAGTATTTT
CASSERTGDFTDTQYF
>TRBV29-1|.|.|TRBJ1-1
TGCAGCGTTGTGAGACAGCGAAACACTGAAGCTTTCTTT
CSVVRQRNTEAFF
>TRBV5-6|.|.|TRBJ2-5
TGTGCCAGCAGCTTAGGAAGGAGGCCTAAGGAGACCCAGTACTTC
CASSLGRRPKETQYF
>TRBV7-7|.|.|TRBJ2-2
TGTGCCAGCAGCTCAATCAGGGCCGGGGAGCTGTTTTTT
CASSSIRAGELFF
>TRBV9|.|.|TRBJ1-1
TGTGCCAGCAGCGTAGCAGGGGCGAGTGAAGCTTTCTTT
CASSVAGASEAFF
>TRBV5-1|.|.|TRBJ1-1
TGCGCCAGCAGCTTGCAGGGCCGGGAGAACACTGAAGCTTTCTTT
CASSLQGRENTEAFF
>TRBV14|.|few|TRBJ1-1
TGTGCCAGCAGCCCCCTTGGGGGGAACACTGAAGCTTTCTTT
CASSPLGGNTEAFF
>TRBV7-2|TRBD2|few|TRBJ2-7
TGTGCCAGCAGCTTATGGTTGAGCGGGAGGGCGCCCTACGAGCAGTACTTC
CASSLWLSGRAPYEQYF
>TRBV5-4|TRBD1|.|TRBJ2-5
TGTGCCAGCAGCATACGGACAGGGACACAAGAGACCCAGTACTTC
CASSIRTGTQETQYF
>TRBV28|.|many|TRBJ1-2
TGTGCCAGCAGTTTTCAGGGCCTATATCCCACCTTC
CASSFQGLYPTF
>TRBV15|.|.|TRBJ2-7
TGTGCCACCAGCAGAGACGGCTACGAGCAGTACTTC
CATSRDGYEQYF
>TRBV28|.|.|TRBJ2-7
TGTGCCAGCAGAAGAGGGGCGGGTGGGGCCGAGCAGTACTTC
CASRRGAGGAEQYF
>TRBV29-1|.|.|TRBJ2-7
TGCAGCGTTGAAGAATCTTACGGCAACGAGCAGTACTTC
CSVEESYGNEQYF
>TRBV7-8|TRBD2|many|TRBJ2-1
TGTGCCAGCAGCTTAGCCCTAGCGGGACACAATGAGCAGTTCTTC
CASSLALAGHNEQFF
>TRBV7-9|.|.|TRBJ2-1
TGTGCCAGCAGCTTAGGAATGCCAGCAAATGAGCAGTTCTTC
CASSLGMPANEQFF
>TRBV4-2|TRBD2|many|TRBJ2-3
TGTGCCAGCAGCTTTAGTAGGGCTCTAGCGGCCCGCACAGATACGCAGTATTTT
CASSFSRALAARTDTQYF
>TRBV7-9|.|.|TRBJ2-1
TGTGCCAGCGGTATTAGGCGGGGCTTATTGGATGAGCAGTTCTTC
CASGIRRGLLDEQFF
>TRBV5-4|TRBD2|.|TRBJ2-1
TGTGCCAGCACCTCGGGAAACGGACTAGCGGAGTTCTTC
CASTSGNGLAEFF
>TRBV7-9|.|.|TRBJ1-1
TGTGCCAGCAGCCCCAGACAGTCAAACACTGAAGCTTTCTTT
CASSPRQSNTEAFF
>TRBV5-6|TRBD2|.|TRBJ2-5
TGTGCCAGCAGCCGTCCGACTAGCGGGATTCAAGAGACCCAGTACTTC
CASSRPTSGIQETQYF
>TRBV2|TRBD1|many|TRBJ2-6
TGTGCCAGCAACAAAGACAGGGCTGGGGCCAACGTCCTGACTTTC
CASNKDRAGANVLTF
>TRBV4-3|.|few|TRBJ2-1
TGCGCCAGCAGCCTCGGGGTTAGCTCCTACAATGAGCAGTTCTTC
CASSLGVSSYNEQFF
>TRBV7-8|.|.|TRBJ2-1
TGTGCCAGCAGCTTAGTCCCGGGATATGAGCAGTTCTTC
CASSLVPGYEQFF
>TRBV9|.|few|TRBJ2-4
TGTGCCAGCAGCGTAACGATAGCCAAAAACATTCAGTACTTC
CASSVTIAKNIQYF
>TRBV25-1|TRBD2|few|TRBJ2-5
TGTGCCAGCAGTGGGGGGGGGACCCAGTACTTC
CASSGGGTQYF
>TRBV6-6|.|few|TRBJ2-7
TGTGCCAGCAGTTACTCGCACGAGCAGTACTTC
CASSYSHEQYF
>TRBV30|TRBD1|few|TRBJ2-1
TGTGCCTGGAGTAAGGACAGGGGCTCCTACAATGAGCAGTTCTTC
CAWSKDRGSYNEQFF
>TRBV29-1|.|few|TRBJ2-7
TGCAGCGCAAAACCTAGCAGTTCTACCTACGAGCAGTACTTC
CSAKPSSSTYEQYF
>TRBV2|TRBD1|.|TRBJ2-7
TGTGCCAGCAGGGCACAGGGGACCTCCTACGAGCAGTACTTC
CASRAQGTSYEQYF
>TRBV5-1|TRBD2|few|TRBJ2-5
TGCGCCAGCAGTACGGGACTAGCAGATTACCAAGAGACCCAGTACTTC
CASSTGLADYQETQYF
>TRBV4-1|.|few|TRBJ2-7
TGCGCCAGCAGCCCTGATGCCAGGCCAGCAAGGGAGCAGTACTTC
CASSPDARPAREQYF
>TRBV11-1|TRBD2|once|TRBJ2-1
TGTGCCAGCAGGACTAGCGGGAGGGCCCCAGAACGGGATGAGCAGTTCTTC
CASRTSGRAPERDEQFF
>TRBV6-5|.|.|TRBJ2-7
TGTGCCAGCAGTCCCCGTTGGGATGGCGAGCAGTACTTC
CASSPRWDGEQYF
>TRBV20-1|.|few|TRBJ2-5
TGCAGTGCTACGAGGGGAGAGACCCAGTACTTC
CSATRGETQYF
>TRBV6-5|.|few|TRBJ1-3
TGTGCCAGCGTCAAGGACTCCCACTCTGGAAACACCATATATTTT
CASVKDSHSGNTIYF
>TRBV18|.|.|TRBJ2-7
TGTGCCAGCTCACCACCGGGGGTAGTCGAGCAGTACTTC
CASSPPGVVEQYF